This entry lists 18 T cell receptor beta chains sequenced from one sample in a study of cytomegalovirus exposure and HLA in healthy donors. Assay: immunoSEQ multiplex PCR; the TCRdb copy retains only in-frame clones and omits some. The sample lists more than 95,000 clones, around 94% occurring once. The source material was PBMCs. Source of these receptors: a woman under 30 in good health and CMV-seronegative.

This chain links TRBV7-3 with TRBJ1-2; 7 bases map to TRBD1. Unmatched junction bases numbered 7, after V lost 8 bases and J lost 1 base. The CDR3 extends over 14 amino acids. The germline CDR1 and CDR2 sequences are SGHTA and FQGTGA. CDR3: CASGPGQLNYGYTF. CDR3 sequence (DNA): TGTGCCAGCGGACCGGGACAGCTTAACTATGGCTACACCTTC.

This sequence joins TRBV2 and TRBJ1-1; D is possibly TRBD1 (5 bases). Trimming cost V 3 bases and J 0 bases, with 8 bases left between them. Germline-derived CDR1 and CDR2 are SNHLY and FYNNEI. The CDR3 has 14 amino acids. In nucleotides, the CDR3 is TGTGCCAGCAGTGATTCGGACATGAACACTGAAGCTTTCTTT. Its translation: CASSDSDMNTEAFF.

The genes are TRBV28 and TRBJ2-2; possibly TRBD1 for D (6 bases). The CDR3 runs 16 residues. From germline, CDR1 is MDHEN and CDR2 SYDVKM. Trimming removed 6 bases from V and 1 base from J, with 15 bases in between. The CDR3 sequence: CASSQQGRLNTGELFF. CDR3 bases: TGTGCCAGCAGCCAACAGGGCCGGTTGAACACCGGGGAGCTGTTTTTT. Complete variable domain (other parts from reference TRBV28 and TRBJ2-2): DVKVTQSSRYLVKRTGEKVFLECVQDMDHENMFWYRQDPGLGLRLIYFSYDVKMKEKGDIPEGYSVSREKKERFSLILESASTNQTSMYLCASSQQGRLNTGELFFGEGSRLTVL.

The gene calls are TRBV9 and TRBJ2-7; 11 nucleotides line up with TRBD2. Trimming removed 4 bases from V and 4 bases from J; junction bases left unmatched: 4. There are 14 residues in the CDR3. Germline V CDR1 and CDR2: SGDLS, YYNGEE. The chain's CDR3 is CASSTSGSAYEQYF. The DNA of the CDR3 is TGTGCCAGCAGCACTAGCGGGAGTGCGTACGAGCAGTACTTC.

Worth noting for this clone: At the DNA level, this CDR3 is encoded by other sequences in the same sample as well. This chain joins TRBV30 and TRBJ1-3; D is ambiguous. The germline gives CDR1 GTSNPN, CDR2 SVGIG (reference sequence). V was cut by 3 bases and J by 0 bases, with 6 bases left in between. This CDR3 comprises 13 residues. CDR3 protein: CAWSPGSGNTIYF. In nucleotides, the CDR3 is TGTGCCTGGAGCCCGGGCTCTGGAAACACCATATATTTT.

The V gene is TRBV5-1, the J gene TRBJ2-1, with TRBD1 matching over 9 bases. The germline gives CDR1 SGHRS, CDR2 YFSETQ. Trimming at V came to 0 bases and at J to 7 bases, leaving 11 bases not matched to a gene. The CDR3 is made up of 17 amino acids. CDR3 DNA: TGCGCCAGCAGCTTGGATTCGTGGACAGGGGAAGGTAATGAGCAGTTCTTC. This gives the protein CASSLDSWTGEGNEQFF.

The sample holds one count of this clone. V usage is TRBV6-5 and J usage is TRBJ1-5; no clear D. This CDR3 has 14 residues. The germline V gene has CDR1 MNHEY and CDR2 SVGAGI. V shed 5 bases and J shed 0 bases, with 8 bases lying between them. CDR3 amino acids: CASSQTDSNQPQHF. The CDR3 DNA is TGTGCCAGCAGTCAAACTGATAGCAATCAGCCCCAGCATTTT.

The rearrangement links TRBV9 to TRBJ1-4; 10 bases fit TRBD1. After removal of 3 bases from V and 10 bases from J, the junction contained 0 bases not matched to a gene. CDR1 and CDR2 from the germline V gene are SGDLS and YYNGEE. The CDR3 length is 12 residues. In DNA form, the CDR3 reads TGTGCCAGCAGCGGACAGGGGGCAAAACTGTTTTTT. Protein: CASSGQGAKLFF.

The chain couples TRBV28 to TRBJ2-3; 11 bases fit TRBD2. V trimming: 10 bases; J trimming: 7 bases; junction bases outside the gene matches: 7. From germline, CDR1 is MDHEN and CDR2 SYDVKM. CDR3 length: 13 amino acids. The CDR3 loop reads CATLAGGLNTQYF. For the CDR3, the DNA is TGTGCCACCTTAGCGGGAGGGCTGAATACGCAGTATTTT.

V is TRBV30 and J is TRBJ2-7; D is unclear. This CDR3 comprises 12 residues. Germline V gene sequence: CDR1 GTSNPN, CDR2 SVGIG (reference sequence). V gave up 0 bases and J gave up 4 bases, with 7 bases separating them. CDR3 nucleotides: TGTGCCTGGAGTGTGAGCTCTTACGAGCAGTACTTC. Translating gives CAWSVSSYEQYF.

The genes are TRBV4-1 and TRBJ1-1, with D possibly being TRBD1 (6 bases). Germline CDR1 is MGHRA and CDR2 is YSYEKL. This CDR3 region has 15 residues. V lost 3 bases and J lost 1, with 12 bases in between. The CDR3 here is CASSQAGDPNTEAFF. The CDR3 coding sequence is TGCGCCAGCAGCCAGGCAGGGGATCCGAACACTGAAGCTTTCTTT.

The CDR3 is CASSGGRGTYNEQFF. The CDR3 coding sequence is TGTGCCAGCTCGGGGGGGCGGGGGACCTACAATGAGCAGTTCTTC. The V call is TRBV7-8, the J call TRBJ2-1; 8 positions match TRBD2. The germline CDR1 and CDR2 sequences are SGHVS and FQNEAQ. V shed 8 bases and J 2 bases; nucleotides not matched to a gene: 8. The CDR3 extends over 15 amino acids.

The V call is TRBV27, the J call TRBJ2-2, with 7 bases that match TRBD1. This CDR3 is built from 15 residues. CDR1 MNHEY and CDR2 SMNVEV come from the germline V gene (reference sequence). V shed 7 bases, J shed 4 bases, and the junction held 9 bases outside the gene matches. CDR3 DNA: TGTGCCAGCACCACTGCGACAGGGCGCACCGGGGAGCTGTTTTTT. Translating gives CASTTATGRTGELFF.

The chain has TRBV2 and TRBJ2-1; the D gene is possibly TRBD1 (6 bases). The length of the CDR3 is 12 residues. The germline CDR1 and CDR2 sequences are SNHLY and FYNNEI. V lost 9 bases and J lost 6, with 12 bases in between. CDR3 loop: CASLQGPNEQFF. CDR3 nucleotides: TGTGCCAGTTTACAGGGACCCAATGAGCAGTTCTTC.

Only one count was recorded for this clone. The CDR3 is CASSRTSGAYEQYF. The CDR3 DNA is TGTGCCAGCAGTCGGACTAGCGGGGCCTACGAGCAGTACTTC. The rearrangement uses TRBV6-5 and TRBJ2-7; 12 nucleotides match TRBD2. Germline V gene lookup returns CDR1 MNHEY and CDR2 SVGAGI. This CDR3 has 14 amino acids. Losses at the gene ends were 5 bases for V and 2 bases for J; bases not matched to a gene: 1.

The CDR3 DNA follows: TGTGCCTGGAGTGATGCTCGCGGGGGAAATGAGCAGTTCTTC. This gives the protein CAWSDARGGNEQFF. The chain carries TRBV30 and TRBJ2-1; 7 bases are shared with TRBD2. This CDR3 has 14 amino acids. V lost 1 base to trimming and J lost 7 bases; unmatched junction nucleotides: 7. Germline CDR1 is GTSNPN and CDR2 is SVGIG (reference sequence).

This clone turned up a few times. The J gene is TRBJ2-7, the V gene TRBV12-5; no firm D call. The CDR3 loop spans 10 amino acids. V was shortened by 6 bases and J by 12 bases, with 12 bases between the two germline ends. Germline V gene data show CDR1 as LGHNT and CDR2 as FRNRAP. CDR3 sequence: CASGIRGLYF. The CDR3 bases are TGTGCTAGTGGAATTCGAGGTCTGTACTTC.

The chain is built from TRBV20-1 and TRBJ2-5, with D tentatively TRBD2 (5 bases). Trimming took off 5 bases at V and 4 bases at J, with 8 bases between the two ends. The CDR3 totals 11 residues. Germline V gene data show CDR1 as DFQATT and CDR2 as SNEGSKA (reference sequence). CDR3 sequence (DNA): TGCAGTGCTGGACTTCCAGAGACCCAGTACTTC. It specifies CSAGLPETQYF.